The source of this T cell receptor beta chain is a study of a mutant IDH1 vaccine in newly diagnosed glioma. Noted time point: baseline, week 1 (first vaccination visit). Noted treatment: pre-vaccination baseline after standard-of-care therapy. Each of the donors came in with new WHO grade 3 or 4 astrocytomas that were IDH1-mutant and ATRX-lost. Here immunoSEQ multiplex PCR was the method, and the copy in TCRdb shows in-frame clones only, minus some. The data contain about 96,000 clones, around four fifths of them singletons. CDR3 length: 17 amino acids. The V end lost 3 bases, the J end lost 0 bases, and 16 bases lay between the germline ends. The germline V gene encodes CDR1 KGHSH and CDR2 LQKENI.

This specimen consisted of PBMCs, obtained from a glioma patient treated with radiotherapy, temozolomide or both. V is TRBV18 and J is TRBJ2-3; D is uncertain. The receptor's source is a man in his forties or fifties with glioma. Here the CDR3 reads CASSPLPRASSTDTQYF. Written as DNA, the CDR3 is TGTGCCAGCTCACCCCTCCCCCGGGCATCTAGCACAGATACGCAGTATTTT.